This entry lists 15 T cell receptor beta chains sequenced from one sample in a study of post-analysis software for immune sequencing data. Overall study results and limits: Patients carried five TRBV segments more frequently than controls did, and TRBV5-6, TRBV5-1 and TRBV20-1 were among them.

These receptors' antigens are unknown. Each TCR beta cDNA library carried unique molecular identifiers. TCRdb analysed the PCR reads with MiXCR anew, one entry per CDR3 protein. The sample has hundreds of thousands of distinct CDR3 sequences, roughly 47% seen once. Material: blood. The receptors come from a girl aged 5-17 years with multiple sclerosis.

This clonotype was observed once. The V call is TRBV28, the J call TRBJ2-1; D possibly corresponds to TRBD1 (6 bases). The CDR3 runs to 16 residues. Germline lookup yields CDR1 MDHEN and CDR2 SYDVKM. V dropped 6 bases and J dropped 5 bases, with 20 bases sitting between them. The CDR3 loop reads CASSRLQGKGHNEQFF. For the CDR3, the DNA is TGTGCCAGCAGCCGCCTACAGGGAAAGGGGCACAATGAGCAGTTCTTC.

The chain couples TRBV4-1 to TRBJ2-7, with unresolved D. This CDR3 has 15 amino acids. The V gene's germline CDR1 is MGHRA and CDR2 YSYEKL. Trimming stripped 1 base from V and 3 bases from J, with 13 bases between. CDR3 DNA sequence: TGCGCCAGCAGCCAAGGCCAGTGGCTCTTCTACGAGCAGTACTTC. It translates to CASSQGQWLFYEQYF.

V and J are TRBV10-2 and TRBJ2-3, with D perhaps matching TRBD2 (5 bases). The germline V gene has CDR1 WSHSY and CDR2 SAAADI. Trimming removed 6 bases at V and 0 bases at J, with 7 bases between. This CDR3 has 13 residues. As DNA, the CDR3 is TGCGCCAGCAGACTAGGGAGCACAGATACGCAGTATTTT. Encoded protein: CASRLGSTDTQYF.

This clonotype has only a few counts. J is TRBJ2-7 and V is TRBV12-3 or TRBV12-4, with D maybe TRBD1 (5 bases). The DNA end is a closer match to TRBJ2-5, so the J assignment may be wrong. The CDR3 has 15 amino acids. The DNA of the CDR3 is TGTGCCAGCACCTCGGTATCGGAAAGGGGAGAGACCCAGTACTTC. As protein: CASTSVSERGETQYF.

This rearrangement joins TRBV20-1 to TRBJ2-7; D is uncertain. There are 14 residues in the CDR3. CDR1 DFQATT and CDR2 SNEGSKA come from the germline V gene (reference sequence). Deletions cut 2 bases from V and 3 bases from J, with 14 bases between. Written as DNA, the CDR3 is TGCAGTGCTAGACCTGCCCGGAGTGACTACGAGCAGTACTTC. It is translated as CSARPARSDYEQYF.

The chain carries TRBV29-1 and TRBJ2-1; D is perhaps TRBD1 or TRBD2 (5 bases each). Germline CDR1 and CDR2: SQVTM and ANQGSEA. V was cut by 3 bases and J by 10 bases, with 13 bases left in between. The length of the CDR3 is 12 residues. The CDR3 reads CSVEGRDPEQFF. The CDR3 coding sequence is TGCAGCGTTGAGGGTAGGGACCCGGAGCAGTTCTTC.

This chain uses TRBV12-3 or TRBV12-4 with TRBJ2-1, with unresolved D. The length of the CDR3 is 15 residues. Trimming took 8 bases from V and 6 from J, leaving 20 bases between them. In DNA form, the CDR3 reads TGTGCCAGCTCCCCCGGACCAGTTCCGGCCAATGAGCAGTTCTTC. Residues: CASSPGPVPANEQFF.

The V call is TRBV20-1, the J call TRBJ2-7; 12 bases are a match to TRBD2. The CDR3 covers 15 residues. V lost 0 bases to trimming and J lost 3 bases; unmatched junction nucleotides: 3. The germline V gene has CDR1 DFQATT and CDR2 SNEGSKA (reference sequence). DNA for the CDR3: TGCAGTGCTAGAGACCCGACTAGCGGGAGCTACGAGCAGTACTTC. Translating it yields CSARDPTSGSYEQYF.

In this sample, this clonotype turned up a few times. The V gene is TRBV11-2, the J gene TRBJ2-1; a possible D gene is TRBD1 (5 bases). CDR3 length: 17 residues. Between the trimmed V and J ends, which lost 0 bases and 4 bases, there was a span of 16 bases. Germline V lookup: CDR1 SGHAT, CDR2 FQNNGV. The CDR3: CASSLDRGYSGYNEQFF. The CDR3 nucleotides read TGTGCCAGCAGCTTAGATCGCGGCTATTCAGGGTACAATGAGCAGTTCTTC. Supplemented by reference TRBV11-2 and TRBJ2-1, the full variable domain reads EAGVAQSPRYKIIEKRQSVAFWCNPISGHATLYWYQQILGQGPKLLIQFQNNGVVDDSQLPKDRFSAERLKGVDSTLKIQPAKLEDSAVYLCASSLDRGYSGYNEQFFGPGTRLTVL.

This clonotype was seen only a few times. The chain links TRBV12-3 or TRBV12-4 to TRBJ2-7; D perhaps matches TRBD2 (6 bases). The CDR3 sequence is 13 residues long. Trimming removed 6 bases from V and 0 bases from J, with 9 bases in between. The CDR3 bases are TGTGCCAGCAGGCCGGGGGACTCCTACGAGCAGTACTTC. As protein: CASRPGDSYEQYF.

The chain carries TRBV20-1 and TRBJ1-2; D perhaps matches TRBD1 (6 bases). The CDR3 has 12 residues. Trimming shortened V by 2 bases and J by 8 bases, and 12 bases separated the two germline ends. The germline V gene encodes CDR1 DFQATT and CDR2 SNEGSKA (reference sequence). The CDR3 here is CSARWGGEGYTF. The CDR3 bases are TGCAGTGCTAGATGGGGGGGCGAAGGCTACACCTTC.

CDR3 in DNA: TGTGCCAGCAGCACCACTAGCTTCGAGACCCAGTACTTC. It codes for CASSTTSFETQYF. The rearrangement links TRBV5-5 to TRBJ2-5, with D maybe TRBD2 (6 bases). The CDR3 length is 13 residues. V was clipped by 4 bases and J by 5 bases, with 12 bases between them. The germline V gene has CDR1 SGHKS and CDR2 YYEKEE (reference sequence). The full variable domain, in which reference TRBV5-5 and TRBJ2-5 provide the parts outside the CDR3, is DAGVTQSPTHLIKTRGQQVTLRCSPISGHKSVSWYQQVLGQGPQFIFQYYEKEERGRGNFPDRFSARQFPNYSSELNVNALLLGDSALYLCASSTTSFETQYFGPGTRLLVL.

The chain uses TRBV4-1 and TRBJ2-3, with D possibly matching TRBD1 (6 bases). Germline CDR1 is MGHRA and CDR2 is YSYEKL. Trimming removed 2 bases at V and 0 bases at J, with 15 bases between. The CDR3 loop spans 17 amino acids. The CDR3 region is CASSQSRATGSTDTQYF. Here the CDR3 DNA reads TGCGCCAGCAGCCAATCACGTGCCACAGGGAGCACAGATACGCAGTATTTT.

J is TRBJ2-2 and V is TRBV20-1; 8 bases are shared with TRBD2. Germline V gene lookup returns CDR1 DFQATT and CDR2 SNEGSKA (reference sequence). This CDR3 has 15 amino acids. The junction had 6 bases not matched to a gene; V was cut back by 0 bases and J by 6 bases. The CDR3 loop reads CSARDQSAGAGELFF. DNA for the CDR3: TGCAGTGCTAGAGACCAGTCAGCGGGAGCCGGGGAGCTGTTTTTT.

This clonotype was recorded a few times. The genes are TRBV20-1 and TRBJ2-3, with D possibly being TRBD1 (6 bases). The length of the CDR3 is 15 residues. V was clipped by 6 bases and J by 6 bases, with 22 bases between them. Germline-derived CDR1 and CDR2 are DFQATT and SNEGSKA (reference sequence). CDR3 sequence (DNA): TGCAGTGCCATAAACGGGATGAGGGGGATGGATACGCAGTATTTT. It translates to CSAINGMRGMDTQYF.